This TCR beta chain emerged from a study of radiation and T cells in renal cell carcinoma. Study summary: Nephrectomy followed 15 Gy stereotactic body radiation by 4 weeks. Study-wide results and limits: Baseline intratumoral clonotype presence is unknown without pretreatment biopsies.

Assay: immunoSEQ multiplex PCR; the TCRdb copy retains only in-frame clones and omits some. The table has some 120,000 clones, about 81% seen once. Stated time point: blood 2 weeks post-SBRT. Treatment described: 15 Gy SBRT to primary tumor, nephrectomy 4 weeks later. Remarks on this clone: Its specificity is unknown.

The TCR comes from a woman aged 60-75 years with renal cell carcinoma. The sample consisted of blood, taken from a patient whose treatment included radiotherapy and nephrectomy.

The CDR3 sequence is CASSVATSPTGEKLFF. In nucleotides, the CDR3 is TGTGCCAGCAGCGTAGCCACAAGTCCGACAGGGGAAAAACTGTTTTTT. The rearrangement links TRBV9 to TRBJ1-4, with 7 positions matching TRBD1. The length of the CDR3 is 16 residues. The ends lost 0 bases at V and 8 bases at J; junction bases unmatched: 10. The germline V gene has CDR1 SGDLS and CDR2 YYNGEE.